This TCR beta chain was observed in a study of Ad26.COV2.S vaccination and SARS-CoV-2 variants. Regarding the study as a whole: The breadth of spike-specific CD8+ and CD4+ T cell responses after vaccination was reportedly substantial.

Turning to this clone: Its antigen is unidentified.

This CDR3 spans 14 amino acids. The junction had 4 bases not matched to a gene; V was cut back by 5 bases and J by 2 bases. From germline, CDR1 is SGHNT and CDR2 YENEEA. Sequencing was performed with immunoSEQ multiplex PCR; in TCRdb, only in-frame clones are kept and a portion is missing. The sample has 350,000 to 500,000 clones, nearly 90% seen once. The treatment here: some 19 received Ad26.COV2.S at low or high dose, single or two shots; 5 received placebo; per-sample allocation not given. Specimens were obtained on day 63 following the first vaccine or placebo injection. Sequenced here: peripheral blood, sampled in a trial of Ad26.COV2.S vaccine versus placebo. This TCR derives from a person aged 18-60 years who received the Ad26.COV2.S COVID-19 vaccine or a placebo. The gene calls are TRBV11-3 and TRBJ2-3, with 7 bases lining up with TRBD1. The CDR3 reads CASSTTGTTDTQYF. CDR3 DNA: TGTGCCAGCAGCACGACAGGGACCACAGATACGCAGTATTTT. Full variable domain (outside the CDR3, taken from reference TRBV11-3 and TRBJ2-3): EAGVVQSPRYKIIEKKQPVAFWCNPISGHNTLYWYLQNLGQGPELLIRYENEEAVDDSQLPKDRFSAERLKGVDSTLKIQPAELGDSAVYLCASSTTGTTDTQYFGPGTRLTVL.